These 25 T cell receptor beta chains came from one sample sequenced in a study of control samples from healthy donors and cancer patients. Only in-frame clones appear in the TCRdb table, and some are missing; sequencing was by immunoSEQ multiplex PCR. Among about 160,000 clones listed, less than 95% were seen once. Sequenced: PBMCs. The source is a man in his 60s with colorectal cancer.

Here the CDR3 DNA reads TGTGCCAGCAGACCTTCAGGTGCCGTGGACGAGCAGTACTTC. Residues: CASRPSGAVDEQYF. V and J are TRBV2 and TRBJ2-7; D is unresolved. Germline V lookup: CDR1 SNHLY, CDR2 FYNNEI. The CDR3 sequence is 14 residues long. V lost 6 bases and J lost 5, with 17 bases in between. The variable domain in full, completed from reference TRBV2 and TRBJ2-7, reads EPEVTQTPSHQVTQMGQEVILRCVPISNHLYFYWYRQILGQKVEFLVSFYNNEISEKSEIFDDQFSVERPDGSNFTLKIRSTKLEDSAMYFCASRPSGAVDEQYFGPGTRLTVT.

This clone has just one count. This sequence joins TRBV11-2 and TRBJ2-3; possibly TRBD1 or TRBD2 for D (6 bases each). The CDR3 has 16 residues. The V gene's germline CDR1 is SGHAT and CDR2 FQNNGV. Trimming took 2 bases from V and 1 from J, leaving 13 bases between them. The CDR3 protein is CASSLRGGPRTDTQYF. CDR3 bases: TGTGCCAGCAGCTTAAGAGGGGGGCCACGCACAGATACGCAGTATTTT.

V and J are TRBV5-1 and TRBJ2-2, with D uncertain. The germline CDR1 and CDR2 sequences are SGHRS and YFSETQ. V dropped 6 bases and J dropped 5 bases, with 14 bases sitting between them. The CDR3 covers 14 residues. The CDR3 region is CASTTTLGTGELFF. For the CDR3, the DNA is TGCGCCAGCACTACCACGCTAGGTACCGGGGAGCTGTTTTTT. Full variable domain (outside the CDR3, taken from reference TRBV5-1 and TRBJ2-2): KAGVTQTPRYLIKTRGQQVTLSCSPISGHRSVSWYQQTPGQGLQFLFEYFSETQRNKGNFPGRFSGRQFSNSRSEMNVSTLELGDSALYLCASTTTLGTGELFFGEGSRLTVL.

The chain is built from TRBV7-9 and TRBJ2-2; possible D gene TRBD1, 6 bases. V lost 4 bases to trimming and J lost 8 bases, with 14 bases between them. The CDR3 extends over 14 amino acids. Germline V lookup: CDR1 SEHNR, CDR2 FQNEAQ (reference sequence). The CDR3 reads CASSSLTGTGELFF. In DNA, the CDR3 is TGTGCCAGCAGCTCTTTGACAGGAACAGGGGAGCTGTTTTTT.

CDR3 coding DNA: TGTGCCAGCAGCTCGAGGACAGGGCAAGGAAACACCATATATTTT. Its translation is CASSSRTGQGNTIYF. The chain uses TRBV5-8 and TRBJ1-3; TRBD1 agrees at 8 bases. The germline V gene has CDR1 SGHTS and CDR2 YDEGEE. The CDR3 totals 15 residues. After removal of 3 bases from V and 4 bases from J, the junction contained 6 bases not matched to a gene.

The chain recombines TRBV30 with TRBJ1-2; D is uncertain. The V end lost 8 bases, the J end lost 1 base, and 26 bases lay between the germline ends. CDR1 is GTSNPN, CDR2 SVGIG, per germline (reference sequence). The CDR3 is made up of 17 amino acids. The CDR3 protein is CAPERGIHTSYNYGYTF. The CDR3 region has the DNA TGTGCCCCTGAGCGGGGTATCCACACATCCTATAACTATGGCTACACCTTC.

This CDR3 is CASSTGIASPLHF. The CDR3 DNA follows: TGTGCCAGTAGTACAGGGATAGCTTCACCCCTCCACTTT. The chain links TRBV19 to TRBJ1-6; weak D call: TRBD1 (5 bases). From germline, CDR1 is LNHDA and CDR2 SQIVND (reference sequence). V lost 4 bases, J lost 9 bases, and 10 bases lay in between. This CDR3 comprises 13 residues. The entire variable domain, with the rest obtained from reference TRBV19 and TRBJ1-6, is as follows: DGGITQSPKYLFRKEGQNVTLSCEQNLNHDAMYWYRQDPGQGLRLIYYSQIVNDFQKGDIAEGYSVSREKKESFPLTVTSAQKNPTAFYLCASSTGIASPLHFGNGTRLTVT.

The V and J genes are TRBV6-1 and TRBJ2-3, with a weak D call TRBD1 (6 bases). CDR3 length equals 16 residues. Trimming took off 4 bases at V and 2 bases at J, with 16 bases between the two ends. CDR1 and CDR2 from the germline V gene are MNHNS and SASEGT. The CDR3 nucleotides are TGTGCCAGCAGTGGATCCGGGACACCCGTCACAGATACGCAGTATTTT. This gives the protein CASSGSGTPVTDTQYF.

The V gene is TRBV7-8, the J gene TRBJ2-5, with D perhaps TRBD1 (6 bases). The CDR3 is 14 residues long. The V end lost 3 bases, the J end lost 2 bases, and 10 bases lay between the germline ends. Per germline, CDR1 SGHVS and CDR2 FQNEAQ. CDR3 coding DNA: TGTGCCAGCAGCTTGGCGACAGGACAAGAGACCCAGTACTTC. Protein: CASSLATGQETQYF.

The chain has TRBV3-1 (or the pseudogene TRBV3-2) and TRBJ2-7; D unclear. Germline CDR1 reads LGHDT; CDR2 reads YNNKEL (reference sequence). Trimming cost V 2 bases and J 3 bases, with 11 bases left between them. CDR3 length equals 14 residues. The CDR3 is CASSQIGSRYEQYF. For the CDR3, the DNA is TGTGCCAGCAGCCAAATTGGCAGTCGCTACGAGCAGTACTTC.

This clone was observed a single time. The J gene is TRBJ1-2, the V gene TRBV30; D not certain. Germline-derived CDR1 and CDR2 are GTSNPN and SVGIG (reference sequence). V lost 0 bases, J lost 3 bases, and 5 bases lay in between. The CDR3 is 12 amino acids. The CDR3 DNA reads TGTGCCTGGAGTGTCGGGTACTATGGCTACACCTTC. This encodes CAWSVGYYGYTF.

Here the CDR3 reads CASSRLAGENYNEQFF. DNA of the CDR3: TGTGCCAGCAGCCGACTAGCGGGGGAGAACTACAATGAGCAGTTCTTC. The V and J genes are TRBV3-1 (or the pseudogene TRBV3-2) and TRBJ2-1; TRBD2 agrees at 12 bases. The length of the CDR3 is 16 residues. Germline V CDR1 and CDR2: LGHDT, YNNKEL (reference sequence). J gave up 3 bases and V 4 bases, and 4 bases lay outside the gene matches.

V is TRBV6-1 and J is TRBJ1-5; D possibly corresponds to TRBD1 (5 bases). V was clipped by 1 base and J by 7 bases, with 8 bases between them. The CDR3 is 13 residues long. Germline V gives CDR1 MNHNS, CDR2 SASEGT. In DNA form, the CDR3 reads TGTGCCAGCAGTGAAGGGCGGGGCCAGCCCCAGCATTTT. Translated: CASSEGRGQPQHF.

The V and J genes are TRBV30 and TRBJ1-1, with 11 bases fitting TRBD1. The ends lost 3 bases at V and 6 bases at J; junction bases unmatched: 3. The CDR3 is 13 residues long. Germline assignment: CDR1 GTSNPN and CDR2 SVGIG (reference sequence). Written as DNA, the CDR3 is TGTGCCTGGAGCGGACAGGGGGCCTCTGAAGCTTTCTTT. Its translation is CAWSGQGASEAFF.

The CDR3 region is CASSLFSQETQYF. The DNA of the CDR3 is TGTGCCAGCAGCTTATTCAGCCAAGAGACCCAGTACTTC. The rearrangement uses TRBV11-2 and TRBJ2-5; D gene uncertain. V lost 2 bases and J lost 1, with 5 bases in between. Germline CDR1 reads SGHAT; CDR2 reads FQNNGV. The CDR3 totals 13 residues.

The chain recombines TRBV30 with TRBJ1-5; D might be TRBD1 (5 bases). This CDR3 has 17 residues. The V end lost 2 bases, the J end lost 2 bases, and 19 bases lay between the germline ends. Germline V gene sequence: CDR1 GTSNPN, CDR2 SVGIG (reference sequence). The CDR3 region is CAWSSPWGDVGNQPQHF. The CDR3 region has the DNA TGTGCCTGGAGTTCACCATGGGGGGATGTGGGCAATCAGCCCCAGCATTTT. The full variable domain, rest sourced from reference TRBV30 and TRBJ1-5, is SQTIHQWPATLVQPVGSPLSLECTVEGTSNPNLYWYRQAAGRGLQLLFYSVGIGQISSEVPQNLSASRPQDRQFILSSKKLLLSDSGFYLCAWSSPWGDVGNQPQHFGDGTRLSIL.

Notes on this clone: The sample holds other DNA sequences that translate to the same CDR3. The V call is TRBV5-5, the J call TRBJ2-5; 8 nucleotides align to TRBD2. V lost 2 bases to trimming and J lost 1 base; unmatched junction nucleotides: 4. CDR1 is SGHKS, CDR2 YYEKEE, per germline (reference sequence). This CDR3 contains 15 residues. CDR3 in amino acids: CASSLLRGGQETQYF. CDR3 DNA: TGTGCCAGCAGCTTACTACGGGGGGGCCAAGAGACCCAGTACTTC.

The rearrangement joins TRBV7-9 to TRBJ2-1, with 13 bases aligning to TRBD2. The germline V gene has CDR1 SEHNR and CDR2 FQNEAQ (reference sequence). V shed 4 bases, J shed 0 bases, and the junction held 6 bases outside the gene matches. The CDR3 runs 18 residues. CDR3 sequence (DNA): TGTGCCAGCAGCTCACCCGGGACTAGCGGGGACTCCTACAATGAGCAGTTCTTC. Its translation: CASSSPGTSGDSYNEQFF.

The chain combines TRBV4-1 with TRBJ2-7; unclear D gene. CDR3 size: 15 residues. V lost 0 bases and J lost 0, with 9 bases in between. Germline V gene data show CDR1 as MGHRA and CDR2 as YSYEKL. The CDR3 loop reads CASSQDEPNSYEQYF. The CDR3 DNA follows: TGCGCCAGCAGCCAAGACGAGCCAAACTCCTACGAGCAGTACTTC.

The chain combines TRBV2 with TRBJ2-4; D unresolved. Per germline, CDR1 SNHLY and CDR2 FYNNEI. Trimming pared 5 bases from V and 8 bases from J, leaving 10 bases between. The CDR3 has 12 residues. The CDR3 sequence is CASSQEPDIQYF. As DNA, the CDR3 is TGTGCCAGCAGTCAGGAGCCGGACATTCAGTACTTC.

This clone occurred once. CDR3 protein: CASSRKRGPTTDTQYF. CDR3 bases: TGTGCCAGCAGCCGGAAAAGGGGGCCCACCACAGATACGCAGTATTTT. The chain is built from TRBV7-2 and TRBJ2-3; 7 bases map to TRBD1. Germline values: CDR1 SGHTA, CDR2 FQGNSA. The CDR3 is 16 residues long. After removal of 5 bases from V and 2 bases from J, the junction contained 10 bases not matched to a gene.

The chain has TRBV5-1 and TRBJ1-2, with 10 bases aligning to TRBD1. V lost 4 bases and J lost 4; bases outside the gene matches: 4. This CDR3 region has 14 residues. Germline V gene data show CDR1 as SGHRS and CDR2 as YFSETQ. For the CDR3, the DNA is TGCGCCAGCAGCGGGGGACAGGGGAGCTATGGCTACACCTTC. Protein product: CASSGGQGSYGYTF.

This chain connects TRBV5-4 to TRBJ2-7, with TRBD1 matching 8 bases. Looked up from germline, CDR1 is SGHNT and CDR2 is YYREEE (reference sequence). The length of the CDR3 is 14 residues. The ends lost 9 bases at V and 5 bases at J; junction bases unmatched: 13. The CDR3 DNA reads TGTGCCACTTTCCCCGGGACAGGCGGGAACGAGCAGTACTTC. It yields the protein CATFPGTGGNEQYF.

This chain links TRBV7-2 with TRBJ2-4, with D possibly matching TRBD2 (6 bases). The CDR3 totals 14 residues. V was pared by 5 bases and J by 1 base, with 9 bases between. In germline, CDR1 is SGHTA, CDR2 FQGNSA. CDR3 in amino acids: CASSPGLAKNIQYF. The DNA for the CDR3 is TGTGCCAGCAGCCCGGGACTCGCCAAAAACATTCAGTACTTC.

As DNA, the CDR3 is TGTGCCAGCAGCCCCCAACCCAACACTGAAGCTTTCTTT. Amino acids: CASSPQPNTEAFF. J is TRBJ1-1 and V is TRBV6-5; D remains ambiguous. CDR1 MNHEY and CDR2 SVGAGI come from the germline V gene. This CDR3 comprises 13 residues. V shed 6 bases and J shed 2 bases, with 10 bases lying between them.